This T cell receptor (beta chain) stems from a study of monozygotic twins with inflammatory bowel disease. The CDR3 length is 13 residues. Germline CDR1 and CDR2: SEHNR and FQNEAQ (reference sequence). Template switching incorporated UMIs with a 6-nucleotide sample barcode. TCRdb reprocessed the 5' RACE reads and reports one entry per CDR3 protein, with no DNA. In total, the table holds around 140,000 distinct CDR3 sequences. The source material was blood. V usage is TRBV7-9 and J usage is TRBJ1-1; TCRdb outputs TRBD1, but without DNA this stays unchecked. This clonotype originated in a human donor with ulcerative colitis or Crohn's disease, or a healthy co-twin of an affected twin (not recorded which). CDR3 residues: CASSLWDRAEAFF.